The 10 T cell receptor beta chains listed next were all sequenced from one sample in a study of T cells in localized non-small cell lung cancer. The method was immunoSEQ multiplex PCR; TCRdb's version includes in-frame clones alone and lacks a portion of them. The table includes about 19,000 clones, 75% to 95% detected once. Sample: peripheral blood, taken before any cancer treatment. The receptors shown here come from a male donor at least 60 years old with stage I squamous cell lung carcinoma.

Remarks on this clone: Its ends do not fully match the called genes, so a read error is possible. The chain carries TRBV20-1 and TRBJ2-1, with TRBD2 matching 9 bases. This CDR3 is built from 11 residues. Germline V gene data show CDR1 as DFQATT and CDR2 as SNEGSKA (reference sequence). The CDR3, as DNA: TGCAGTGCTAGGCCGGGACTAGCTGCGGTCTTC. Encoded protein: CSARPGLAAVF.

The CDR3 DNA follows: TGTGCCAGCAGCGGGGGTCGGGAGGGTAGGGCTTTCTTT. Its translation is CASSGGREGRAFF. The chain joins TRBV9 to TRBJ1-1; D unresolved. The CDR3 runs 13 residues. Trimming pared 3 bases from V and 11 bases from J, leaving 17 bases between. Germline V gives CDR1 SGDLS, CDR2 YYNGEE.

The CDR3 DNA reads TGTGCCAGCAGTCCCGAATACACAGATACGCAGTATTTT. Translated: CASSPEYTDTQYF. This sequence joins TRBV27 and TRBJ2-3, with D unclear. The CDR3 loop spans 13 amino acids. Trimming took 5 bases from V and 2 from J, leaving 8 bases between them. Germline assignment: CDR1 MNHEY and CDR2 SMNVEV (reference sequence).

The chain uses TRBV5-8 and TRBJ1-5; possible D gene TRBD1, 6 bases. CDR1 is SGHTS, CDR2 YDEGEE, per germline. The V gene lost 4 bases and the J gene lost 4 bases, with 18 bases spanning the gap. This CDR3 contains 16 residues. CDR3 sequence (DNA): TGTGCCAGCAGCCCCGCCGGGCAGGGGAGGAATCAGCCCCAGCATTTT. Encoded protein: CASSPAGQGRNQPQHF.

J is TRBJ1-5 and V is TRBV6-1, with a weak D call TRBD1 (5 bases). Germline V lookup: CDR1 MNHNS, CDR2 SASEGT. V was cut by 4 bases and J by 6 bases, with 13 bases left in between. The CDR3 runs to 14 residues. CDR3 in DNA: TGTGCCAGCAGTGCCGGGACTCTGTTTCAGCCCCAGCATTTT. It specifies CASSAGTLFQPQHF.

The chain combines TRBV4-1 with TRBJ1-1, with 9 bases matching TRBD1. V was pared by 3 bases and J by 4 bases, with 0 bases of the junction left unmatched. The CDR3 is 13 residues long. Germline loops: CDR1 MGHRA, CDR2 YSYEKL. CDR3 bases: TGCGCCAGCAGCCAGGACAGGGGCACTGAAGCTTTCTTT. Translated: CASSQDRGTEAFF.

The CDR3 loop is CSVGRMDGELFF. CDR3 nucleotides: TGCAGCGTTGGTCGGATGGACGGGGAGCTGTTTTTT. The chain combines TRBV29-1 with TRBJ2-2; D not certain. The V end lost 4 bases, the J end lost 7 bases, and 10 bases lay between the germline ends. CDR1 SQVTM and CDR2 ANQGSEA come from the germline V gene. The CDR3 totals 12 residues.

This clone has a single count. V gene TRBV2 combines with J gene TRBJ1-3; D uncertain. V was shortened by 4 bases and J by 0 bases, with 16 bases between the two germline ends. This CDR3 contains 17 residues. CDR1 and CDR2 from the germline V gene are SNHLY and FYNNEI. The CDR3 nucleotides read TGTGCCAGCAGTGCGGTAGGGCCCGGAGTCTCTGGAAACACCATATATTTT. It is translated as CASSAVGPGVSGNTIYF.

This clone was seen a single time. The chain employs TRBV11-2 and TRBJ1-4, with D unclear. The CDR3 is 12 residues long. Germline-derived CDR1 and CDR2 are SGHAT and FQNNGV. V gave up 8 bases and J gave up 8 bases, with 12 bases separating them. As DNA, the CDR3 is TGTGCCAGCGCGGTCGGAGGCGAAAAACTGTTTTTT. Its protein product is CASAVGGEKLFF.

This clone has just one count. The chain is built from TRBV7-2 and TRBJ1-2, with a tentative D call TRBD1 (6 bases). CDR1 and CDR2 (germline): SGHTA, FQGNSA. V was shortened by 5 bases and J by 4 bases, with 14 bases between the two germline ends. The CDR3 sequence is 14 residues long. CDR3 sequence (DNA): TGTGCCAGCAGCCCATCCCGGGACACCTATGGCTACACCTTC. Protein product: CASSPSRDTYGYTF.